The clone carrying this T cell receptor beta chain was observed a single time. This sample includes further DNA sequences coding for the same CDR3. In the original processing: How many nucleated cells were present was estimated from reference gene primer amplification. Profiled with immunoSEQ multiplex PCR; TCRdb holds only in-frame clones, not every one. Clone size and the V and J calls come from that table; the DNA yielded D and trimming. The data show some 25,000 clones, about 90% seen once. These data belong to a study of blood T cell repertoires in COVID-19. Background on the study: Some COVID-19 samples were acute and others convalescent; all came from the United States, Italy and Spain. PBMCs, B-cell-depleted T cells, or T cells provided the cDNA or gDNA that made up the material.

The CDR3 has 11 amino acids. The germline gives CDR1 SGHAT, CDR2 FQNNGV. With 5 bases removed from V and 2 bases from J, the gap between germline ends came to 3 bases. The source material was peripheral blood. The chain links TRBV11-2 to TRBJ2-5; D call uncertain. The sequence derives from a man between 65 and 80 years old with acute or convalescent COVID-19. The CDR3 sequence is CASSLQETQYF. CDR3 DNA: TGTGCCAGCAGCCTTCAAGAGACCCAGTACTTC.